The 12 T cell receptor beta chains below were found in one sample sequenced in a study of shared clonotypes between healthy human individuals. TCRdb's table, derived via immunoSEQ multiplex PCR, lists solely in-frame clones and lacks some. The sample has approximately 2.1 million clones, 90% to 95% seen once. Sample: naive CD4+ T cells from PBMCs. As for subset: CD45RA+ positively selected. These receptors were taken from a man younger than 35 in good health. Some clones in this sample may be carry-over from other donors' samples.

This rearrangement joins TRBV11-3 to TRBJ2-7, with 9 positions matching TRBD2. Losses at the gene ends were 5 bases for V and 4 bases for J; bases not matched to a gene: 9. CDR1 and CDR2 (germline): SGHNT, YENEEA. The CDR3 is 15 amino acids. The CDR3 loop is CASSTDSGSGYEQYF. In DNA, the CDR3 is TGTGCCAGCAGCACGGATAGCGGGAGTGGGTACGAGCAGTACTTC.

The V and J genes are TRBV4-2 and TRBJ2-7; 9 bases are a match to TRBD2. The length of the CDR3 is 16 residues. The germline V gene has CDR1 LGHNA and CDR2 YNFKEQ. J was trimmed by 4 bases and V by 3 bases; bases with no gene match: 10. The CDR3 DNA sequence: TGTGCCAGCAGCCAGCAAGGACTAGCGAGAAAATACGAGCAGTACTTC. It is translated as CASSQQGLARKYEQYF.

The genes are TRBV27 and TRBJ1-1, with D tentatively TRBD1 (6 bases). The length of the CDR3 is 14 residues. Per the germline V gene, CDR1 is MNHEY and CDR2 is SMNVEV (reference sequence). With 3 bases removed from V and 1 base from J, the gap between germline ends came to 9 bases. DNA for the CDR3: TGTGCCAGCAGTTTCCTACAGGGGAACACTGAAGCTTTCTTT. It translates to CASSFLQGNTEAFF.

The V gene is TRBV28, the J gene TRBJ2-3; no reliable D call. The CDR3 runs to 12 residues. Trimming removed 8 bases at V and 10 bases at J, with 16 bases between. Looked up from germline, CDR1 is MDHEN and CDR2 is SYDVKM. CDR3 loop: CASRLGTAPQYF. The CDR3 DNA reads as TGTGCCAGCCGACTCGGAACCGCGCCGCAGTATTTT.

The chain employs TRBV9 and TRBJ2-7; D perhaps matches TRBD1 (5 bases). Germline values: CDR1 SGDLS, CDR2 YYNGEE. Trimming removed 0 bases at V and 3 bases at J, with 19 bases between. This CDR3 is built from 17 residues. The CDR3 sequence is CASSVGGLPHAVYEQYF. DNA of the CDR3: TGTGCCAGCAGCGTAGGGGGCCTACCCCATGCCGTCTACGAGCAGTACTTC.

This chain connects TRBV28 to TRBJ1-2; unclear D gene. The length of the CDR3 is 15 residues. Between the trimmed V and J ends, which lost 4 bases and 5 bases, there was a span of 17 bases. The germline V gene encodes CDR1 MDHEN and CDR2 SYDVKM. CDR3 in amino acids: CASSYTGGYFYGYTF. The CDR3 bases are TGTGCCAGCAGTTATACCGGCGGGTATTTTTATGGCTACACCTTC.

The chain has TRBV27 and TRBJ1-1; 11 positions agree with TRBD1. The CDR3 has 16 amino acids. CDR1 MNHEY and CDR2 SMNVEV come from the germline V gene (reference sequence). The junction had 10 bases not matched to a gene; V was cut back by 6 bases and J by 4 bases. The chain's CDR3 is CASRWTGGLFRTEAFF. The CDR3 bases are TGTGCCAGCAGGTGGACAGGGGGCTTGTTTCGCACTGAAGCTTTCTTT.

The CDR3 protein is CASSFSLAEGYEQYF. Written as DNA, the CDR3 is TGCGCCAGCAGCTTTTCACTAGCGGAGGGCTACGAGCAGTACTTC. This chain uses TRBV5-1 with TRBJ2-7; 8 positions match TRBD2. The ends lost 2 bases at V and 3 bases at J; junction bases unmatched: 7. The CDR3 runs to 15 residues. From germline, CDR1 is SGHRS and CDR2 YFSETQ.

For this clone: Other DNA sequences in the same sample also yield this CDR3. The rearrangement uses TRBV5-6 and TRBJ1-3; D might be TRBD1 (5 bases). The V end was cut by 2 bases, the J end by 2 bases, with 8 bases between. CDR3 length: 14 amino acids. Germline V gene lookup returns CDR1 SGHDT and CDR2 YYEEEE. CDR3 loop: CASSFAGAGNTIYF. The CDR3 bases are TGTGCCAGCAGCTTTGCGGGGGCTGGAAACACCATATATTTT.

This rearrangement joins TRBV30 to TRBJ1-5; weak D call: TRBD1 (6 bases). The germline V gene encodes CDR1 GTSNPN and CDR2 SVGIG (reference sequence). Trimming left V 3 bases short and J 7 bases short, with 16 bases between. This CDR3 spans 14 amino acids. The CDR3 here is CAWRDNTGYQPQHF. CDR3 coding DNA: TGTGCCTGGAGAGATAATACAGGGTACCAGCCCCAGCATTTT.

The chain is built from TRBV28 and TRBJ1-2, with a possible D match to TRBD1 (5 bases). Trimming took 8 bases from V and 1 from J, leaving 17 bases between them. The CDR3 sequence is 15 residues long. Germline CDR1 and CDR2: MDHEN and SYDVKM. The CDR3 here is CASSTDSVLNYGYTF. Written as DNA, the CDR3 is TGTGCCAGCTCCACTGACAGCGTCCTTAACTATGGCTACACCTTC.

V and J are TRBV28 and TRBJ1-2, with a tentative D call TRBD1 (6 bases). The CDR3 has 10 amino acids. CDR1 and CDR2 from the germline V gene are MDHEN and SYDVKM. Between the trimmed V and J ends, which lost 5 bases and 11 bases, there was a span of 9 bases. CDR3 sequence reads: CASSRRGYTF. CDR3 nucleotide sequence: TGTGCCAGCAGTAGAAGGGGGTACACCTTC.